The clone carrying this TCR beta chain was picked up many times. The antigen is undetermined. From 2 million PBMCs stored at -80 C, the unsorted libraries were generated. Trimming removed 3 bases from V and 4 bases from J, with 18 bases in between. CDR1 and CDR2 (germline): DFQATT, SNEGSKA (reference sequence). This CDR3 comprises 15 residues. The data were obtained in a study of neurological immune-mediated disorders. General study findings and limits: Sharing of CDR3 amino acid sequences among expanded clones across subjects was absent, suggesting private repertoires in all groups.

One entry per CDR3 protein results from TCRdb running MiXCR on the 5' RACE reads. The table has 60,000 or so distinct CDR3 sequences, approximately 3.1% seen once. The chain is built from TRBV20-1 and TRBJ1-1; no clear D gene. The receptor was isolated from an older woman with multiple sclerosis. Sequencing was carried out using PBMCs. The CDR3 region is CSASPPKGGGTEAFF. CDR3 coding DNA: TGCAGTGCTAGCCCTCCTAAGGGCGGTGGCACTGAAGCTTTCTTT.